This T cell receptor beta chain was sequenced in a study of identical twins. Study findings and constraints: Within cord blood, abundant beta clonotypes carried fewer insertions, but memory repertoires showed no such trend.

This clonotype was counted many times. Its antigen is not identified. Trimming removed 5 bases at V and 0 bases at J, with 10 bases between. CDR1 is LGHNT, CDR2 FRNRAP, per germline. CDR3 size: 14 residues. TCRdb processed the 5' RACE reads anew with MiXCR; each CDR3 protein has one entry. Of around 340,000 distinct CDR3 sequences in the sample, 9% to 10% were seen once. The chain combines TRBV12-5 with TRBJ2-5; tentative D call: TRBD2 (6 bases). The specimen was naive T cells sorted from blood. The receptor comes from a woman aged 45-65 years in good health. In DNA, the CDR3 is TGTGCTAGTGGTGAACTAGCCCACCAAGAGACCCAGTACTTC. Its translation is CASGELAHQETQYF.